One sample yielded the 26 T cell receptor beta chains listed below, sequenced in a study of untreated major depressive disorder. The study's findings and limits: TRBV05-01 (Vbeta 5.1) usage was higher in CD4+ T cells of depressed patients than controls.

Sequencing was performed with immunoSEQ multiplex PCR; in TCRdb, only in-frame clones are kept and a portion is missing. This table has fewer than 30,000 clones, roughly nine tenths appearing once. The antigens of these receptors remain unknown. Sequencing was performed on CD4+ T cells from PBMCs. The source is a woman aged 25 to 39 with major depressive disorder.

The chain carries TRBV21-1 and TRBJ2-5; the table calls TRBD2, which could not be checked here. TRBV21-1 is given as a pseudogene. CDR3 length: 18 residues. The CDR3 sequence: CASSKERSGLAGGETQYF. DNA for the CDR3: TGTGCCAGCAGCAAAGAAAGGAGCGGGCTAGCGGGCGGAGAGACCCAGTACTTC.

The CDR3 nucleotides read TGTGCCACGTCCCGGGACCTGAACACCGGGGAGCTGTTTTTT. Translating gives CATSRDLNTGELFF. The J gene is TRBJ2-2, the V gene TRBV2; possibly TRBD1 or TRBD2 for D (5 bases each). There are 14 residues in the CDR3. Deletions cut 10 bases from V and 1 base from J, with 13 bases between. The germline CDR1 and CDR2 sequences are SNHLY and FYNNEI.

The J gene is TRBJ1-6, the V gene TRBV4-3, with a tentative D call TRBD1 (6 bases). The germline V gene encodes CDR1 LGHNA and CDR2 YSLEER. The CDR3 runs to 13 residues. The V end was cut by 6 bases, the J end by 9 bases, with 12 bases between. This CDR3 is CASSRTAGSPLHF. The CDR3 DNA sequence: TGCGCCAGCAGTCGGACAGCTGGTTCACCCCTCCACTTT.

The V call is TRBV15, the J call TRBJ2-7, with TRBD1 as a possible D gene (5 bases). Trimming cost V 3 bases and J 4 bases, with 13 bases left between them. The CDR3 spans 14 residues. Germline CDR1 is LNHNV and CDR2 is YYDKDF (reference sequence). The DNA of the CDR3 is TGTGCCACCAGCAGGCGTGGGGCAGGGTACGAGCAGTACTTC. Encoded protein: CATSRRGAGYEQYF.

The genes are TRBV19 and TRBJ2-3; tentative D call: TRBD1 (5 bases). CDR1 is LNHDA and CDR2 is SQIVND in the germline V gene (reference sequence). The CDR3 consists of 14 residues. V was cut by 6 bases and J by 2 bases, with 12 bases left in between. Here the CDR3 reads CASSQDSFTDTQYF. The CDR3 nucleotides are TGTGCCAGTAGCCAAGACAGTTTCACAGATACGCAGTATTTT.

This clone was seen a handful of times. The chain recombines TRBV5-8 with TRBJ2-2; D uncertain. V lost 0 bases to trimming and J lost 1 base, with 4 bases between them. Germline loops: CDR1 SGHTS, CDR2 YDEGEE. The CDR3 contains 14 residues. CDR3 protein: CASSLAQNTGELFF. CDR3 in DNA: TGTGCCAGCAGCTTGGCACAGAACACCGGGGAGCTGTTTTTT.

This sequence joins TRBV12-5 and TRBJ2-7, with D unresolved. V was cut by 6 bases and J by 2 bases, with 23 bases left in between. The CDR3 spans 17 residues. Germline values: CDR1 LGHNT, CDR2 FRNRAP. CDR3 nucleotide sequence: TGTGCTAGTGGGCAAAACTCAATAACTACGATGCCCTACGAGCAGTACTTC. Translation gives CASGQNSITTMPYEQYF.

The chain uses TRBV6-5 and TRBJ1-1; TRBD1 matches at 8 bases. V was pared by 6 bases and J by 4 bases, with 7 bases of the junction left unmatched. This CDR3 region has 14 residues. Germline V gene data show CDR1 as MNHEY and CDR2 as SVGAGI. CDR3 region: CASRPPTGGTEAFF. CDR3 coding DNA: TGTGCCAGCAGGCCTCCTACAGGGGGCACTGAAGCTTTCTTT.

The chain employs TRBV15 and TRBJ1-5, with D perhaps TRBD1 (5 bases). CDR1 is LNHNV, CDR2 YYDKDF, per germline (reference sequence). This CDR3 region has 15 residues. Trimming removed 0 bases from V and 3 bases from J, with 9 bases in between. The CDR3 region is CATSRDKGVNQPQHF. The DNA for the CDR3 is TGTGCCACCAGCAGAGATAAAGGGGTCAATCAGCCCCAGCATTTT.

V and J are TRBV18 and TRBJ1-2; D is unresolved. Trimming shortened V by 2 bases and J by 4 bases, and 8 bases separated the two germline ends. This CDR3 is built from 13 residues. Germline loops: CDR1 KGHSH, CDR2 LQKENI. CDR3: CASSPSQLYGYTF. The CDR3 nucleotides are TGTGCCAGCTCACCAAGCCAGCTCTATGGCTACACCTTC.

This chain uses TRBV7-6 with TRBJ2-1, with D hard to call. CDR3 length equals 13 residues. Germline V gene lookup returns CDR1 SGHVS and CDR2 FNYEAQ. V was pared by 2 bases and J by 6 bases, with 8 bases between. The CDR3 DNA follows: TGTGCCAGCAGCTTACGACTTTCCAATGAGCAGTTCTTC. Residues: CASSLRLSNEQFF. Drawing the rest from reference TRBV7-6 and TRBJ2-1, the complete variable domain is GAGVSQSPRYKVTKRGQDVALRCDPISGHVSLYWYRQALGQGPEFLTYFNYEAQQDKSGLPNDRFSAERPEGSISTLTIQRTEQRDSAMYRCASSLRLSNEQFFGPGTRLTVL.

V is TRBV9 and J is TRBJ1-6; no clear D. In germline, CDR1 is SGDLS, CDR2 YYNGEE. The ends were cut back, 3 bases at V and 6 bases at J, with 13 bases in the middle. This CDR3 comprises 15 residues. In DNA, the CDR3 is TGTGCCAGCAGCGGTGAGGGTTTAACTAATTCACCCCTCCACTTT. This codes for CASSGEGLTNSPLHF.

The chain joins TRBV5-1 to TRBJ2-3; no reliable D call. The ends were cut back, 0 bases at V and 2 bases at J, with 13 bases in the middle. Germline values: CDR1 SGHRS, CDR2 YFSETQ. The CDR3 spans 16 residues. Here the CDR3 DNA reads TGCGCCAGCAGCTTGGCCGGCACAGTCAACACAGATACGCAGTATTTT. This sequence encodes CASSLAGTVNTDTQYF.

The chain recombines TRBV4-1 with TRBJ2-3; the D gene is possibly TRBD2 (6 bases). The CDR3 extends over 13 amino acids. V was trimmed by 1 base and J by 11 bases, leaving 13 bases between them. Germline-derived CDR1 and CDR2 are MGHRA and YSYEKL. The CDR3 bases are TGCGCCAGCAGCCAAGCGAGACTAGAGGTGCAGTATTTT. The encoded protein is CASSQARLEVQYF.

The J gene is TRBJ2-5, the V gene TRBV7-3; the match to TRBD2 covers 13 bases. With V trimmed by 1 base and J by 2 bases, 4 bases remained unmatched. CDR3 length: 17 amino acids. Germline V lookup: CDR1 SGHTA, CDR2 FQGTGA. The CDR3 spells CASSLIAGLAGQETQYF. DNA of the CDR3: TGTGCCAGCAGCTTAATCGCGGGACTAGCGGGACAAGAGACCCAGTACTTC.

The V and J genes are TRBV5-1 and TRBJ2-3; D uncertain. Germline CDR1 is SGHRS and CDR2 is YFSETQ. With 4 bases removed from V and 12 bases from J, the gap between germline ends came to 12 bases. This CDR3 region has 11 residues. CDR3 protein: CASSTHNLQYF. CDR3 DNA sequence: TGCGCCAGCAGCACACATAACTTACAGTATTTT.

The rearrangement joins TRBV6-6 to TRBJ2-7, with 8 bases lining up with TRBD1. The CDR3 spans 15 residues. The V and J ends lost 2 bases and 5 bases, in that order; junction bases with no gene match: 8. Per the germline V gene, CDR1 is MNHNY and CDR2 is SVGAGI (reference sequence). Written as DNA, the CDR3 is TGTGCCAGCAGTTACGCGGACAGGGCCGGGAACGAGCAGTACTTC. Its translation: CASSYADRAGNEQYF.

The genes are TRBV18 and TRBJ1-1; D remains unclear. The germline gives CDR1 KGHSH, CDR2 LQKENI. The CDR3 has 13 amino acids. Deletions cut 5 bases from V and 1 base from J, with 8 bases between. The CDR3 region has the DNA TGTGCCAGCTCATTCACAGAGAACACTGAAGCTTTCTTT. This translates into CASSFTENTEAFF. The entire variable domain, with the rest obtained from reference TRBV18 and TRBJ1-1, is as follows: NAGVMQNPRHLVRRRGQEARLRCSPMKGHSHVYWYRQLPEEGLKFMVYLQKENIIDESGMPKERFSAEFPKEGPSILRIQQVVRGDSAAYFCASSFTENTEAFFGQGTRLTVV.

This clone appeared a few times. This chain links TRBV2 with TRBJ1-2; tentative D call: TRBD1 (5 bases). This CDR3 has 13 amino acids. The germline V gene has CDR1 SNHLY and CDR2 FYNNEI. V was cut by 4 bases and J by 6 bases, with 12 bases left in between. The chain's CDR3 is CASSGHTGDGYTF. The CDR3, as DNA: TGTGCCAGCAGTGGGCACACAGGTGATGGCTACACCTTC.

The genes are TRBV5-6 and TRBJ2-3; no clear D. The CDR3 sequence is 19 residues long. CDR1 is SGHDT, CDR2 YYEEEE, per germline. With 0 bases removed from V and 6 bases from J, the gap between germline ends came to 26 bases. For the CDR3, the DNA is TGTGCCAGCAGCTTGGGAGGTCCATGGCTTTTCGGCCTTAATGATACGCAGTATTTT. Translation gives CASSLGGPWLFGLNDTQYF. Full variable domain (rest looked up from reference TRBV5-6 and TRBJ2-3): DAGVTQSPTHLIKTRGQQVTLRCSPKSGHDTVSWYQQALGQGPQFIFQYYEEEERQRGNFPDRFSGHQFPNYSSELNVNALLLGDSALYLCASSLGGPWLFGLNDTQYFGPGTRLTVL.

V usage is TRBV23-1 and J usage is TRBJ2-7; a possible D gene is TRBD1 (5 bases). TRBV23-1 is annotated as an ORF whose role is uncertain. The ends were cut back, 6 bases at V and 4 bases at J, with 13 bases in the middle. This CDR3 comprises 13 residues. CDR3 DNA sequence: TGCGCCAGCAGGAACGACAGAACTTACGAGCAGTACTTC. Its protein is CASRNDRTYEQYF.

V and J are TRBV6-6 and TRBJ2-1; 11 bases line up with TRBD1. The CDR3 is 15 residues long. Per germline, CDR1 MNHNY and CDR2 SVGAGI (reference sequence). Trimming at V came to 2 bases and at J to 5 bases, leaving 2 bases not matched to a gene. The CDR3 sequence: CASSYPGQGDNEQFF. The CDR3 DNA reads TGTGCCAGCAGTTACCCGGGACAGGGGGACAATGAGCAGTTCTTC.

The J gene is TRBJ2-7, the V gene TRBV27, with 11 bases that match TRBD2. This CDR3 is built from 15 residues. Germline loops: CDR1 MNHEY, CDR2 SMNVEV (reference sequence). The trim removed 7 bases at V and 5 bases at J, leaving 10 bases unmatched. DNA of the CDR3: TGTGCCAGCACCTCAGGACTAGCGGGTTCCCACGAGCAGTACTTC. It encodes CASTSGLAGSHEQYF.

The gene calls are TRBV7-6 and TRBJ2-3; D ambiguous. CDR1 is SGHVS, CDR2 FNYEAQ, per germline. Trimming shortened V by 5 bases and J by 6 bases, and 12 bases separated the two germline ends. The CDR3 contains 13 residues. The DNA for the CDR3 is TGTGCCAGCAGCCCCCGGCCCCGGGATACGCAGTATTTT. Translated: CASSPRPRDTQYF.

V gene TRBV29-1 combines with J gene TRBJ1-1, with a tentative D call TRBD1 (6 bases). From germline, CDR1 is SQVTM and CDR2 ANQGSEA. V lost 5 bases, J lost 4 bases, and 20 bases lay in between. The CDR3 runs to 15 residues. CDR3 coding DNA: TGCAGCGTTAAGGGAAGTGGGGGCAAAGGCACTGAAGCTTTCTTT. As protein: CSVKGSGGKGTEAFF.

This chain connects TRBV13 to TRBJ2-5, with D unclear. Germline CDR1 and CDR2: PRHDT and FYEKMQ (reference sequence). Trimming took off 2 bases at V and 1 base at J, with 2 bases between the two ends. This CDR3 has 12 residues. The CDR3 loop is CASSLIQETQYF. The CDR3 DNA reads TGTGCCAGCAGCTTAATCCAAGAGACCCAGTACTTC.